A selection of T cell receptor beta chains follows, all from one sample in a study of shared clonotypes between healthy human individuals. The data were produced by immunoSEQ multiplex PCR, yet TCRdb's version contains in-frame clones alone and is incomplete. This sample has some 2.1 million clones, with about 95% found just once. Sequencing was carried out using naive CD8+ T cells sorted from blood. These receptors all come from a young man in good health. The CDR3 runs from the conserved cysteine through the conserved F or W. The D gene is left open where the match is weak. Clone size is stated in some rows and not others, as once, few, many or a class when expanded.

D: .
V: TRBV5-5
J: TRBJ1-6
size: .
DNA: TGTGCCAGCAGTCAGGGGACCGATTCACCCCTCCACTTT
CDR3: CASSQGTDSPLHF

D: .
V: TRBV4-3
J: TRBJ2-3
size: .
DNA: TGCGCCAGCAGCCAAGATTGGGGGGAGGCCTCTCCAGATACGCAGTATTTT
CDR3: CASSQDWGEASPDTQYF

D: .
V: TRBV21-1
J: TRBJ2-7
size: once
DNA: TGTGCCAGCATTAAGGGAGGGGGAAGATTCTACGAAGTCGACCAATACGAGCAGTACTTC
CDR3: CASIKGGGRFYEVDQYEQYF

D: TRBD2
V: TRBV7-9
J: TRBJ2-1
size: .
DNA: TGTGCCAGCAGCTTCGGGACTAGCGGGGTGGGGGATGAGCAGTTCTTC
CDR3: CASSFGTSGVGDEQFF

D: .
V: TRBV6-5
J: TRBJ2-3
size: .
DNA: TGTGCCAGCAGTACTCCGGGAGCCCAGGCAGATACGCAGTATTTT
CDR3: CASSTPGAQADTQYF

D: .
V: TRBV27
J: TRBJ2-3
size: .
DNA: TGTGCCAGCAGTTCCGGGACTCTCACAGATACGCAGTATTTT
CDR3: CASSSGTLTDTQYF

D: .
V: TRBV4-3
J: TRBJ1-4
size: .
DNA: TGCGCCAGCAGCTCTTACTGGACAACTAATGAAAAACTGTTTTTT
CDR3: CASSSYWTTNEKLFF

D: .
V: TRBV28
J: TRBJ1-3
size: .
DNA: TGTGCCAGCAGCCCACCGGGTTCTGGAAACCTCATATATTTT
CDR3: CASSPPGSGNLIYF

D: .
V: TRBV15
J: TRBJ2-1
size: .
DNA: TGTGCCACCAGCAGAGATTACAGTCTGGTCGGAAATGAGCAGTTCTTC
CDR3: CATSRDYSLVGNEQFF

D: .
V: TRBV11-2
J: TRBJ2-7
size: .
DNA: TGTGCCAGCAGCTTAGTCGGTGAGCAGTACTTC
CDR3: CASSLVGEQYF

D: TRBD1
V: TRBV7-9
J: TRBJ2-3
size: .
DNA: TGTGCCAGCAGCATGCCGGGACAGGGGACAGATACGCAGTATTTT
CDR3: CASSMPGQGTDTQYF

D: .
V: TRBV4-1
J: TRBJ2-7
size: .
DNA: TGCGCCAGCAGCCAAGAGAAGAGAGCCGGGGCCGCCTCCTACGAGCAGTACTTC
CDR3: CASSQEKRAGAASYEQYF

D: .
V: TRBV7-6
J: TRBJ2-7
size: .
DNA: TGTGCCAGCAGCTTATTGAACTCCTACGAGCAGTACTTC
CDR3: CASSLLNSYEQYF

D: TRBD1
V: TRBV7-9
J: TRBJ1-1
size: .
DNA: TGTGCCAGCAGCTTAAGTCAGGGGGTAAACACTGAAGCTTTCTTT
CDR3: CASSLSQGVNTEAFF

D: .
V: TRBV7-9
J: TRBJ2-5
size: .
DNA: TGTGCCAGCGTCCCCCTCTCAGGACAAGAGACCCAGTACTTC
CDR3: CASVPLSGQETQYF

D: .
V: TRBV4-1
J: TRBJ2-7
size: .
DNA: TGCGCCAGCAGCCAAGATCTCTTTACCGCCTACGAGCAGTACTTC
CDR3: CASSQDLFTAYEQYF

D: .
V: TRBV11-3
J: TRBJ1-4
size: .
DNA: TGTGCCAGCAGCGGAGGGGACGGTCTCCGAAAAACTGTTTTT
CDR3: CASSGGDGLRKTVF

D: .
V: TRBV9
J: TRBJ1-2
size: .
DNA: TGTGCCAGCAGCCTTTTAACAGGTTATGGCTACACCTTC
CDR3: CASSLLTGYGYTF

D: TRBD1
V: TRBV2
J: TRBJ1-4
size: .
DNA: TGTGCCAGCAGTGAAGGACTTGGGACAGCAACTAATGAAAAACTGTTTTTT
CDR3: CASSEGLGTATNEKLFF

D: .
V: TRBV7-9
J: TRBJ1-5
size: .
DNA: TGTGCCAGCAGCTCCTCGCTGACCGGCAATCAGCCCCAGCATTTT
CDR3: CASSSSLTGNQPQHF

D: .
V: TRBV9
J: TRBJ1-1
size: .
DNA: TGTGCCAGCAGCGTAGGGCGGTATCGTAACACTGAAGCTTTCTTT
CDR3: CASSVGRYRNTEAFF

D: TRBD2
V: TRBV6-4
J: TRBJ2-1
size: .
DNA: TGTGCCAGCAGTGAAGAAGCGGGAGCCTACAATGAGCAGTTCTTC
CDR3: CASSEEAGAYNEQFF

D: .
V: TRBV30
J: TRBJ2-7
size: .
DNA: TGTGCCTGGACCGACAGCTCCTACGAGCAGTACTTC
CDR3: CAWTDSSYEQYF

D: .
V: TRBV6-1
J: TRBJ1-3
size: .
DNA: TGTGCCAGCAGTGACGGAGGTTCTGGAAACACCATATATTTT
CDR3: CASSDGGSGNTIYF

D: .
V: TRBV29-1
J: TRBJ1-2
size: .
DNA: TGCAGCGTCCGCTTTGGAGATAACTATGGCTACACCTTC
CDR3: CSVRFGDNYGYTF

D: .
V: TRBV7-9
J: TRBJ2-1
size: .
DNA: TGTGCCAGCAGCTTAATCGGACTAACCACCCTACCCTCCTACAATGAGCAGTTCTTC
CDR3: CASSLIGLTTLPSYNEQFF

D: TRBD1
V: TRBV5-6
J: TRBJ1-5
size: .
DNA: TGTGCCAGCAGCGCCGGGACAGGGGGTCAGCCCCAGCATTTT
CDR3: CASSAGTGGQPQHF

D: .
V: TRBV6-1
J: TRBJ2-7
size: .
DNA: TGTGCCAGCAGTGACTGGCAGTCCTCCTACGAGCAGTACTTC
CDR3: CASSDWQSSYEQYF

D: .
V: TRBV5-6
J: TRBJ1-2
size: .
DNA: TGTGCCAGCAGCTGGACCGGGACGGCCTATGGCTACACCTTC
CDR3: CASSWTGTAYGYTF

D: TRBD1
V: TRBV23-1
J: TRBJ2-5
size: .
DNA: TGCGCCAGCAGTCCTAACTTGACAGGGGTAGCGGAGACCCAGTACTTC
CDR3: CASSPNLTGVAETQYF

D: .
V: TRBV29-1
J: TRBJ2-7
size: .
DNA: TGCAGCGTTCGCAGTACAGGGACCCGTCCCTACGAGCAGTACTTC
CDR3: CSVRSTGTRPYEQYF

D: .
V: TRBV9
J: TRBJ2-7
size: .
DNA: TGTGCCAGCAGCGTAGAAGCTAACTCCTACGAGCAGTACTTC
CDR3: CASSVEANSYEQYF

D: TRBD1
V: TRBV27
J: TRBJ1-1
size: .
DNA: TGTGCCAGCAGTCGACAGGGTCTGAACACTGAAGCTTTCTTT
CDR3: CASSRQGLNTEAFF

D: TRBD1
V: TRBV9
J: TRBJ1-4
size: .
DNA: TGTGCCAGCAGCGCGTCTCAGGGGGCTTCTGAAAAACTGTTTTTT
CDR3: CASSASQGASEKLFF

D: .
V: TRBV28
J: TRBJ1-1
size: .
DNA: TGTGCCAGCGTCGACAGGATAAACACTGAAGCTTTCTTT
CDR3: CASVDRINTEAFF

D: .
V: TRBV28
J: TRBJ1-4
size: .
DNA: TGTGCCAGCAGCCGCACAGGGTATGAAGAAAAACTGTTTTTT
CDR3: CASSRTGYEEKLFF

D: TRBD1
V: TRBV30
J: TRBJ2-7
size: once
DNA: TGTGCCTGGAGTCCGGGACAGGGGTCCGACGAGCAGTACTTC
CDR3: CAWSPGQGSDEQYF

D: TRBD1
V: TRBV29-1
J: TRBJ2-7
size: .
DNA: TGCAGCGTTGAAGGGGGAGAACAGGGGTTATACGAGCAGTACTTC
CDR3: CSVEGGEQGLYEQYF

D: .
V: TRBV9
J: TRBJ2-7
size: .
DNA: TGTGCCAGCAGCCCCTGGACAGGAGGGACCTACGAGCAGTACTTC
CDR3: CASSPWTGGTYEQYF

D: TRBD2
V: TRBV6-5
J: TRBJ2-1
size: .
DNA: TGTGCCAGCAGTTACTCGGGGACTACATACAATGAGCAGTTCTTC
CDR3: CASSYSGTTYNEQFF

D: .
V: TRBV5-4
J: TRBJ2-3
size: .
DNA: TGTGCCAGCAGCTTAGGGGATACGCAGTATTTT
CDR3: CASSLGDTQYF

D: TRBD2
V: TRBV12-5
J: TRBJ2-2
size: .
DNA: TGTGCTAGTGGTTTGTTACTAGCGGGAACCGGGGAGCTGTTTTTT
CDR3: CASGLLLAGTGELFF

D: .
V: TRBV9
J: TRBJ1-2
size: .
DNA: TGTGCCAGCAGCGTAGAGGGAGAGGAGAGCGGCTACACCTTC
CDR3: CASSVEGEESGYTF

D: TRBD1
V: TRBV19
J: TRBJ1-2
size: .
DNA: TGTGCCAGTAGTACTCTAGGGGGCGACTATGGCTACACCTTC
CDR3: CASSTLGGDYGYTF

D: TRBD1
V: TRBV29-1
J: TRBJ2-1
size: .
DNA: TGCAGCGTCCAGGGACAGGGGGTTCCCTCCTACAATGAGCAGTTCTTC
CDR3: CSVQGQGVPSYNEQFF